One and the same sample provided the 24 T cell receptor beta chains below, sequenced in a study of a mutant IDH1 vaccine in newly diagnosed glioma. Time point: week 47, end of study. The content of each vaccine dose was 300 ug of mutant IDH1 20-mer peptide, and topical imiquimod accompanied it. Produced via immunoSEQ multiplex PCR; TCRdb's table is partial and in-frame only. Found here are some 62,000 clones, under 85% of them singletons; the top ten hold about 4%. Their target antigens are unknown. Source: PBMCs, taken from a glioma patient whose treatment included an IDH1 peptide vaccine. These receptor sequences come from a man aged 25 to 40 with glioma.

This sequence joins TRBV7-2 and TRBJ2-2; either TRBD1 or TRBD2 may supply D (6 bases each). The CDR3 sequence is 16 residues long. V dropped 1 base and J dropped 3 bases, with 12 bases sitting between them. The germline V gene has CDR1 SGHTA and CDR2 FQGNSA. In DNA form, the CDR3 reads TGTGCCAGCAGCTTAGAGGGGGGACACTACACCGGGGAGCTGTTTTTT. Its translation: CASSLEGGHYTGELFF.

J is TRBJ2-3 and V is TRBV2, with D unclear. This CDR3 comprises 14 residues. Trimming left V 7 bases short and J 6 bases short, with 17 bases between. Germline assignment: CDR1 SNHLY and CDR2 FYNNEI. In DNA form, the CDR3 reads TGTGCCAGCACCTCGCTAACCTCCGGGGATACGCAGTATTTT. The encoded protein is CASTSLTSGDTQYF.

The rearrangement links TRBV4-2 to TRBJ2-5; D is unresolved. The ends were cut back, 2 bases at V and 2 bases at J, with 12 bases in the middle. The CDR3 is made up of 15 amino acids. In germline, CDR1 is LGHNA, CDR2 YNFKEQ. CDR3 amino acids: CASSQFKATQETQYF. For the CDR3, the DNA is TGTGCCAGCAGCCAATTTAAAGCGACTCAAGAGACCCAGTACTTC.

The rearrangement uses TRBV5-8 and TRBJ1-5, with 7 bases matching TRBD1. Germline V gives CDR1 SGHTS, CDR2 YDEGEE. The J segment lost 4 bases and the V segment lost 4 bases, leaving 11 bases of the junction unmatched. There are 16 residues in the CDR3. CDR3 nucleotides: TGTGCCAGCAGCATAAATGAGGGGGCCCGGAATCAGCCCCAGCATTTT. It codes for CASSINEGARNQPQHF.

The chain links TRBV13 to TRBJ2-5; a weak D match, TRBD1 (5 bases). Judging by the DNA end, TRBJ2-7 fits better; the J call may be wrong. The CDR3 is 16 residues long. Germline V lookup: CDR1 PRHDT, CDR2 FYEKMQ (reference sequence). CDR3 DNA: TGTGCCAGCAGCTTAGCGTCGGCAGGGCACTCCTACGAGCAGTACTTC. Encoded protein: CASSLASAGHSYEQYF.

This clone was found once. The rearrangement joins TRBV14 to TRBJ2-7; D is unresolved. The germline V gene encodes CDR1 SGHDN and CDR2 FVKESK. Trimming took off 0 bases at V and 6 bases at J, with 18 bases between the two ends. This CDR3 is built from 16 residues. DNA for the CDR3: TGTGCCAGCAGCCAAGATAGTCATTGGCCTAAGGGCGAGCAGTACTTC. Its translation is CASSQDSHWPKGEQYF.

J is TRBJ2-6 and V is TRBV4-1; no firm D call. V was trimmed by 2 bases and J by 1 base, leaving 12 bases between them. This CDR3 comprises 17 residues. From germline, CDR1 is MGHRA and CDR2 YSYEKL. The CDR3 region is CASSQMQARSGANVLTF. In nucleotides, the CDR3 is TGCGCCAGCAGCCAAATGCAGGCACGATCTGGGGCCAACGTCCTGACTTTC.

The genes are TRBV6-5 and TRBJ1-2; 7 bases agree with TRBD1. The CDR3 consists of 14 residues. Trimming cost V 2 bases and J 2 bases; bases outside gene matches: 2. CDR1 is MNHEY, CDR2 SVGAGI, per germline. The CDR3 here is CASSYRGRNYGYTF. The CDR3 DNA is TGTGCCAGCAGTTACAGGGGGCGCAACTATGGCTACACCTTC.

V and J are TRBV5-4 and TRBJ1-1; D uncertain. V gave up 4 bases and J gave up 2 bases, with 18 bases separating them. Germline V gives CDR1 SGHNT, CDR2 YYREEE (reference sequence). The CDR3 runs to 16 residues. In DNA form, the CDR3 reads TGTGCCAGCAGCCTGGGCATGATCAGGCGTAACACTGAAGCTTTCTTT. Its protein is CASSLGMIRRNTEAFF.

This clone was seen once. The rearrangement links TRBV5-5 to TRBJ2-7, with D uncertain. CDR1 and CDR2 from the germline V gene are SGHKS and YYEKEE (reference sequence). Trimming removed 4 bases from V and 7 bases from J, with 15 bases in between. The CDR3 contains 13 residues. The CDR3 DNA is TGTGCCAGCAGCCATCACCTCCTTGGGGAGCAGTACTTC. Its translation is CASSHHLLGEQYF. The whole variable domain, filled in from reference TRBV5-5 and TRBJ2-7, reads DAGVTQSPTHLIKTRGQQVTLRCSPISGHKSVSWYQQVLGQGPQFIFQYYEKEERGRGNFPDRFSARQFPNYSSELNVNALLLGDSALYLCASSHHLLGEQYFGPGTRLTVT.

The chain couples TRBV27 to TRBJ1-2; possible D gene TRBD1, 6 bases. V was shortened by 6 bases and J by 1 base, with 15 bases between the two germline ends. Germline V lookup: CDR1 MNHEY, CDR2 SMNVEV (reference sequence). The CDR3 runs 15 residues. CDR3 sequence (DNA): TGTGCCAGCAGACCAATAGACAGGCATAACTATGGCTACACCTTC. This gives the protein CASRPIDRHNYGYTF.

This rearrangement joins TRBV7-2 to TRBJ1-6, with D possibly matching TRBD1 (6 bases). CDR1 is SGHTA and CDR2 is FQGNSA in the germline V gene. This CDR3 spans 14 amino acids. V lost 4 bases, J lost 8 bases, and 12 bases lay in between. CDR3 bases: TGTGCCAGCAGCTATACAACAGGGTATTCACCCCTCCACTTT. Its translation: CASSYTTGYSPLHF.

The CDR3 DNA follows: TGTGCCAGCAGTTATCCGGGACAACACAATCAGCCCCAGCATTTT. Translation gives CASSYPGQHNQPQHF. V gene TRBV6-6 combines with J gene TRBJ1-5; D might be TRBD1 (6 bases). The CDR3 has 15 residues. Germline CDR1 is MNHNY and CDR2 is SVGAGI (reference sequence). Trimming pared 3 bases from V and 3 bases from J, leaving 12 bases between.

V and J are TRBV9 and TRBJ2-1, with D perhaps given as TRBD1 or TRBD2 (5 bases each). The CDR3 totals 16 residues. In germline, CDR1 is SGDLS, CDR2 YYNGEE. V was trimmed by 6 bases and J by 3 bases, leaving 19 bases between them. CDR3 in amino acids: CASTPRAGDVYNEQFF. Written as DNA, the CDR3 is TGTGCCAGCACCCCGAGGGCCGGGGACGTCTACAATGAGCAGTTCTTC.

The rearrangement uses TRBV2 and TRBJ1-5; possible D gene TRBD1, 5 bases. The CDR3 loop spans 14 amino acids. Germline values: CDR1 SNHLY, CDR2 FYNNEI. Trimming shortened V by 8 bases and J by 2 bases, and 13 bases separated the two germline ends. CDR3 nucleotides: TGTGCCAGCTCTCAGGGCCGGGGCAATCAGCCCCAGCATTTT. Translating gives CASSQGRGNQPQHF.

The chain has TRBV9 and TRBJ2-6; 7 bases align to TRBD1. V gave up 3 bases and J gave up 4 bases; unmatched junction bases: 22. Germline-derived CDR1 and CDR2 are SGDLS and YYNGEE. This CDR3 comprises 21 residues. CDR3 amino acids: CASSAPYRVRQGSAGANVLTF. In DNA form, the CDR3 reads TGTGCCAGCAGCGCACCCTATCGGGTTCGACAGGGATCAGCCGGGGCCAACGTCCTGACTTTC.

V and J are TRBV10-3 and TRBJ1-2; tentative D call: TRBD1 (5 bases). CDR1 ENHRY and CDR2 SYGVKD come from the germline V gene. The CDR3 loop spans 12 amino acids. Between the trimmed V and J ends, which lost 5 bases and 8 bases, there was a span of 12 bases. CDR3 nucleotide sequence: TGTGCCATCAGTCAGGGTACGGGCGGCTACACCTTC. Translation gives CAISQGTGGYTF.

V and J are TRBV5-1 and TRBJ1-5; perhaps TRBD1 as D (5 bases). The CDR3 consists of 14 residues. V lost 0 bases, J lost 9 bases, and 13 bases lay in between. CDR1 and CDR2 from the germline V gene are SGHRS and YFSETQ. The CDR3 spells CASSLEGSGLPQHF. CDR3 nucleotides: TGCGCCAGCAGCTTGGAGGGGTCCGGGCTGCCCCAGCATTTT.

This clone was detected only once. This rearrangement joins TRBV5-1 to TRBJ2-1; D is possibly TRBD1 or TRBD2 (5 bases each). CDR1 and CDR2 (germline): SGHRS, YFSETQ. The CDR3 totals 15 residues. V lost 4 bases and J lost 0, with 11 bases in between. CDR3: CASSSEGSSYNEQFF. CDR3 DNA: TGCGCCAGCAGCAGCGAGGGGAGCTCCTACAATGAGCAGTTCTTC.

In its sample, this clone was seen once. The V gene is TRBV9, the J gene TRBJ2-2; 9 bases match TRBD2. Trimming took 0 bases from V and 3 from J; bases not matched to a gene: 6. CDR3 length equals 17 residues. The germline V gene encodes CDR1 SGDLS and CDR2 YYNGEE. CDR3 nucleotide sequence: TGTGCCAGCAGCGTAGGTTCCGAGCGGGGGGACACCGGGGAGCTGTTTTTT. Its protein is CASSVGSERGDTGELFF. Full variable domain (outside the CDR3, taken from reference TRBV9 and TRBJ2-2): DSGVTQTPKHLITATGQRVTLRCSPRSGDLSVYWYQQSLDQGLQFLIQYYNGEERAKGNILERFSAQQFPDLHSELNLSSLELGDSALYFCASSVGSERGDTGELFFGEGSRLTVL.

The V gene is TRBV2, the J gene TRBJ2-7, with TRBD2 matching 7 bases. This CDR3 region has 17 residues. Germline V gene data show CDR1 as SNHLY and CDR2 as FYNNEI. V shed 5 bases and J 3 bases; nucleotides not matched to a gene: 16. The CDR3 loop reads CASSPGLGRLGLYEQYF. CDR3 sequence (DNA): TGTGCCAGCAGTCCCGGACTAGGTCGCCTCGGGCTCTACGAGCAGTACTTC.

CDR3 coding DNA: TGTGCCAGCAGTACCGGGACACGGAACACCGGGGAGCTGTTTTTT. Protein product: CASSTGTRNTGELFF. The chain is built from TRBV6-6 and TRBJ2-2; perhaps TRBD1 as D (6 bases). The V and J ends lost 5 bases and 1 base respectively, with 11 bases between them. This CDR3 is 15 amino acids long. CDR1 is MNHNY and CDR2 is SVGAGI in the germline V gene (reference sequence).

The chain couples TRBV28 to TRBJ2-5; D remains ambiguous. The germline gives CDR1 MDHEN, CDR2 SYDVKM. Trimming removed 3 bases at V and 5 bases at J, with 16 bases between. The CDR3 extends over 15 amino acids. The CDR3 bases are TGTGCCAGCAGTTTTCAGCCCACGAGTAGGGAGACCCAGTACTTC. It translates to CASSFQPTSRETQYF.

The chain recombines TRBV5-1 with TRBJ1-4; TRBD1 matches at 7 bases. The CDR3 consists of 15 residues. V was clipped by 4 bases and J by 4 bases; unmatched bases: 7. CDR1 and CDR2 from the germline V gene are SGHRS and YFSETQ. CDR3 residues: CASSRDRAVNEKLFF. DNA of the CDR3: TGCGCCAGCAGCCGAGACAGGGCGGTTAATGAAAAACTGTTTTTT.